This T cell receptor beta chain is from a study of T cells in Graves' hyperthyroidism and ophthalmopathy. Overall study: Prior to any treatment, at the point of initial diagnosis, peripheral blood was collected. The study's findings and limits: The blood repertoire included most of the expanded thyroid clonotypes above 0.001.

This clonotype has a count of ten or more. Its antigen is unknown. The CDR3 regions of TCR beta were amplified from RNA transcripts. The TCR CDR3 first-round RT-PCR relied on the HTBI primer set. TCRdb re-derived calls from the multiplex PCR reads in MiXCR, one entry per CDR3 protein. The profile covers fewer than 250,000 distinct CDR3 sequences, with more than 15% appearing a single time and approximately 50% taken by the ten largest. The study based diagnoses on clinical symptoms, serum thyroxine and TRAb, thyroid ultrasound and orbital computed tomography. This CDR3 is 15 amino acids long. Trimming cost V 2 bases and J 6 bases; bases outside gene matches: 8. Germline CDR1 reads KGHSH; CDR2 reads LQKENI.

This sequence joins TRBV18 and TRBJ2-7, with TRBD2 matching 9 bases. The sequencing input was blood. The sequence derives from a man aged 50 to 59 with Graves' hyperthyroidism. CDR3 sequence: CASSPSKREVLEQYF. Written as DNA, the CDR3 is TGTGCCAGCTCACCAAGTAAGCGGGAGGTCCTCGAGCAGTACTTC. Based on the CDR3 plus reference TRBV18 and TRBJ2-7, the full variable domain is NAGVMQNPRHLVRRRGQEARLRCSPMKGHSHVYWYRQLPEEGLKFMVYLQKENIIDESGMPKERFSAEFPKEGPSILRIQQVVRGDSAAYFCASSPSKREVLEQYFGPGTRLTVT.